This record looks at one TCR beta chain sequence and its context. CDR1 is SGHRS and CDR2 is YFSETQ in the germline V gene. J gave up 0 bases and V 4 bases, and 7 bases lay outside the gene matches. There are 16 residues in the CDR3. The data originate from a study of radiotherapy plus CTLA-4 blockade in lung cancer. Sequencing was performed with immunoSEQ multiplex PCR; in TCRdb, only in-frame clones are kept and a portion is missing. The top ten hold roughly 17% of the sample, which has around 44,000 clones, 80% to 90% seen once. The chain recombines TRBV5-1 with TRBJ1-3; TRBD1 agrees at 7 bases. The TCR originated in a human donor with non-small cell lung cancer that progressed on radiotherapy plus ipilimumab. Some clones in this sample may be carry-over from other donors' samples. The specimen comprised peripheral blood, sampled from a patient treated with radiotherapy plus ipilimumab. CDR3 protein: CASSRGQVRSGNTIYF. CDR3 sequence (DNA): TGCGCCAGCAGCCGCGGACAGGTTCGCTCTGGAAACACCATATATTTT.